The 24 T cell receptor beta chains given below trace back to one sample, sequenced in a study of blood T cell repertoires in COVID-19. The table came from immunoSEQ multiplex PCR; TCRdb's copy has only in-frame clones and leaves some out. The data contain approximately 200,000 clones, roughly 77% of them singletons. Sequenced sample: PBMCs or T cells enriched from blood (not recorded which). The receptors come from a man aged 40-49 years who had recovered from COVID-19.

The rearrangement uses TRBV10-3 and TRBJ1-5; 8 nucleotides align to TRBD1. CDR1 and CDR2 from the germline V gene are ENHRY and SYGVKD. This CDR3 is built from 15 residues. Trimming removed 2 bases from V and 3 bases from J; junction bases left unmatched: 3. The CDR3 nucleotides are TGTGCCATCAGTGAGGGGACAGGACACAATCAGCCCCAGCATTTT. Amino acid sequence: CAISEGTGHNQPQHF.

J is TRBJ2-3 and V is TRBV7-3; TRBD2 matches at 7 bases. Looked up from germline, CDR1 is SGHTA and CDR2 is FQGTGA. V shed 2 bases and J 2 bases; nucleotides not matched to a gene: 7. CDR3 length: 16 residues. This CDR3 is CASSLGGGSLTDTQYF. The CDR3 region has the DNA TGTGCCAGCAGCTTAGGCGGGGGATCCCTCACAGATACGCAGTATTTT. The full variable domain, rest sourced from reference TRBV7-3 and TRBJ2-3, is GAGVSQTPSNKVTEKGKYVELRCDPISGHTALYWYRQSLGQGPEFLIYFQGTGAADDSGLPNDRFFAVRPEGSVSTLKIQRTERGDSAVYLCASSLGGGSLTDTQYFGPGTRLTVL.

The J gene is TRBJ2-5, the V gene TRBV11-2, with D perhaps matching TRBD2 (7 bases). Germline CDR1 and CDR2: SGHAT and FQNNGV. Trimming left V 1 base short and J 7 bases short, with 13 bases between. This CDR3 region has 14 residues. CDR3 in amino acids: CASSLGGGVGTQYF. In DNA form, the CDR3 reads TGTGCCAGCAGCTTAGGGGGGGGCGTGGGGACCCAGTACTTC.

This clone was detected a few times. This rearrangement joins TRBV10-1 to TRBJ2-1, with TRBD2 matching 9 bases. Trimming at V came to 3 bases and at J to 6 bases, leaving 9 bases not matched to a gene. This CDR3 spans 16 amino acids. Germline V gene data show CDR1 as WNHNN and CDR2 as SYGVQD (reference sequence). As DNA, the CDR3 is TGCGCCAGCAGTGAAGGTCTAGCGGGGTTAGGCAATGAGCAGTTCTTC. Residues: CASSEGLAGLGNEQFF.

This rearrangement joins TRBV19 to TRBJ1-2; TRBD1 matches at 10 bases. The trim removed 5 bases at V and 0 bases at J, leaving 12 bases unmatched. Per the germline V gene, CDR1 is LNHDA and CDR2 is SQIVND (reference sequence). This CDR3 contains 18 residues. CDR3 in DNA: TGTGCCAGTAGTGCCGGGACAGGGGCTTCTCCTGCTAACTATGGCTACACCTTC. This translates into CASSAGTGASPANYGYTF.

V and J are TRBV30 and TRBJ2-7; 9 bases are shared with TRBD1. The CDR3 contains 15 residues. After removal of 2 bases from V and 5 bases from J, the junction contained 10 bases not matched to a gene. CDR1 GTSNPN and CDR2 SVGIG come from the germline V gene (reference sequence). CDR3 DNA sequence: TGTGCCTGGAGTACCCCGGGACAGGGTTCCCACGAGCAGTACTTC. Translating gives CAWSTPGQGSHEQYF.

The rearrangement uses TRBV27 and TRBJ2-3; 7 nucleotides line up with TRBD2. V gave up 7 bases and J gave up 1 base; unmatched junction bases: 8. The CDR3 sequence is 15 residues long. Germline values: CDR1 MNHEY, CDR2 SMNVEV (reference sequence). The CDR3 is CASKILASGTDTQYF. DNA for the CDR3: TGTGCCAGCAAGATACTAGCGTCGGGCACAGATACGCAGTATTTT.

The V call is TRBV9, the J call TRBJ1-2; 12 positions agree with TRBD1. The V gene end was trimmed by 4 bases and the J gene end by 8 bases; junction bases not matched to a gene: 21. The CDR3 covers 19 residues. In germline, CDR1 is SGDLS, CDR2 YYNGEE. DNA for the CDR3: TGTGCCAGCAGCTCTACGGCGGGGGACAGGGGGCGATTGCTTAAGGGCTACACCTTC. It is translated as CASSSTAGDRGRLLKGYTF.

The chain couples TRBV24-1 to TRBJ1-6; D possibly corresponds to TRBD1 (6 bases). Between the trimmed V and J ends, which lost 5 bases and 4 bases, there was a span of 29 bases. The CDR3 spans 21 residues. CDR1 is KGHDR, CDR2 SFDVKD, per germline. The CDR3 coding sequence is TGTGCCACCAGTGCCCGACAGGCCCCGGCCACATCAGGTTATTATAATTCACCCCTCCACTTT. It yields the protein CATSARQAPATSGYYNSPLHF.

This chain connects TRBV12-5 to TRBJ2-1, with 13 bases matching TRBD2. CDR1 and CDR2 from the germline V gene are LGHNT and FRNRAP. V was pared by 1 base and J by 7 bases, with 1 base of the junction left unmatched. The CDR3 is made up of 15 amino acids. Written as DNA, the CDR3 is TGTGCTAGTGGTTTGGGGACTAGCGGGGGTAATGAGCAGTTCTTC. This translates into CASGLGTSGGNEQFF.

The chain links TRBV6-5 to TRBJ2-2, with 7 bases fitting TRBD2. Germline V gives CDR1 MNHEY, CDR2 SVGAGI. This CDR3 is 15 amino acids long. The J segment lost 2 bases and the V segment lost 5 bases, leaving 5 bases of the junction unmatched. The chain's CDR3 is CASSRDYFNTGELFF. The CDR3 nucleotides are TGTGCCAGCAGTCGGGACTACTTTAACACCGGGGAGCTGTTTTTT.

V is TRBV19 and J is TRBJ1-5; 7 nucleotides match TRBD1. Per germline, CDR1 LNHDA and CDR2 SQIVND (reference sequence). Trimming took 1 base from V and 4 from J; bases not matched to a gene: 7. The CDR3 totals 16 residues. CDR3 region: CASSIVRQGRNQPQHF. The CDR3 bases are TGTGCCAGTAGTATAGTTCGACAGGGAAGAAATCAGCCCCAGCATTTT. Full variable domain (missing parts from reference TRBV19 and TRBJ1-5): DGGITQSPKYLFRKEGQNVTLSCEQNLNHDAMYWYRQDPGQGLRLIYYSQIVNDFQKGDIAEGYSVSREKKESFPLTVTSAQKNPTAFYLCASSIVRQGRNQPQHFGDGTRLSIL.

This rearrangement joins TRBV2 to TRBJ1-1, with 7 bases fitting TRBD1. CDR3 length: 14 residues. Trimming at V came to 8 bases and at J to 0 bases, leaving 6 bases not matched to a gene. From germline, CDR1 is SNHLY and CDR2 FYNNEI. This chain's CDR3 is CASSTGFMNTEAFF. CDR3 DNA: TGTGCCAGCTCGACAGGGTTCATGAACACTGAAGCTTTCTTT.

This chain connects TRBV14 to TRBJ1-6, with 9 bases lining up with TRBD1. Trimming took 5 bases from V and 10 from J; bases not matched to a gene: 9. Germline CDR1 is SGHDN and CDR2 is FVKESK. This CDR3 comprises 15 residues. CDR3 in DNA: TGTGCCAGCAGCGTTACGGGACAGGGAGGATCACCCCTCCACTTT. Translation: CASSVTGQGGSPLHF.

V and J are TRBV7-2 and TRBJ1-2; D might be TRBD1 (6 bases). The length of the CDR3 is 13 residues. V lost 2 bases to trimming and J lost 8 bases, with 12 bases between them. CDR1 and CDR2 from the germline V gene are SGHTA and FQGNSA. CDR3 bases: TGTGCCAGCAGCTTACGGTGGGGGGGCGGCTACACCTTC. Amino acids: CASSLRWGGGYTF.

This clone appeared once. The J gene is TRBJ1-1, the V gene TRBV18; possibly TRBD1 for D (6 bases). CDR1 is KGHSH and CDR2 is LQKENI in the germline V gene. V was shortened by 3 bases and J by 10 bases, with 12 bases between the two germline ends. The CDR3 contains 12 residues. CDR3 in DNA: TGTGCCAGCTCACCGGACAGTACGCTAGCTTTCTTT. Residues: CASSPDSTLAFF.

The rearrangement links TRBV9 to TRBJ2-1; 8 bases agree with TRBD2. CDR1 is SGDLS and CDR2 is YYNGEE in the germline V gene. This CDR3 has 14 residues. Trimming at V came to 7 bases and at J to 4 bases, leaving 7 bases not matched to a gene. Written as DNA, the CDR3 is TGTGCCAGCTCCGGGGGGGGCCGGTACAATGAGCAGTTCTTC. The encoded protein is CASSGGGRYNEQFF.

This clone has ten or more counts. This chain connects TRBV27 to TRBJ1-1; D possibly corresponds to TRBD1 (5 bases). CDR1 MNHEY and CDR2 SMNVEV come from the germline V gene (reference sequence). V was pared by 5 bases and J by 7 bases, with 17 bases between. The CDR3 sequence is 14 residues long. CDR3: CASSLKPGISEAFF. In nucleotides, the CDR3 is TGTGCCAGCAGTCTTAAACCAGGGATCAGTGAAGCTTTCTTT.

The count of this clone is one. In DNA, the CDR3 is TGTGCCAGCTCACCGGGACAGGGTCGGGACTATGGCTACACCTTC. Protein sequence: CASSPGQGRDYGYTF. This chain uses TRBV18 with TRBJ1-2; 9 bases match TRBD1. Germline CDR1 and CDR2: KGHSH and LQKENI. The CDR3 consists of 15 residues. J was trimmed by 3 bases and V by 3 bases; bases with no gene match: 5.

The chain employs TRBV7-9 and TRBJ1-4; D ambiguous. The V and J ends lost 2 bases and 4 bases respectively, with 11 bases between them. The V gene's germline CDR1 is SEHNR and CDR2 FQNEAQ (reference sequence). The CDR3 length is 15 residues. CDR3 residues: CASSLLTPRNEKLFF. CDR3 coding DNA: TGTGCCAGCAGCTTATTGACACCGCGTAATGAAAAACTGTTTTTT.

The chain joins TRBV15 to TRBJ2-5; 8 nucleotides agree with TRBD1. V was clipped by 0 bases and J by 5 bases; unmatched bases: 8. This CDR3 is built from 16 residues. In germline, CDR1 is LNHNV, CDR2 YYDKDF (reference sequence). The CDR3 here is CATSRDRAGGAETQYF. Written as DNA, the CDR3 is TGTGCCACCAGCAGAGATCGGGCAGGGGGCGCGGAGACCCAGTACTTC.

The V call is TRBV12-3 or TRBV12-4, the J call TRBJ2-7; no firm D call. The length of the CDR3 is 12 residues. The V end lost 7 bases, the J end lost 8 bases, and 15 bases lay between the germline ends. Written as DNA, the CDR3 is TGTGCCAGCAAAGTCGGTACGCTCCAGCAGTACTTC. Its translation: CASKVGTLQQYF.

This clone was found a few times. Here the CDR3 DNA reads TGTGCCAGTAGTTGGACTAGCGGGAGAGGCGAGCAGTACTTC. Protein product: CASSWTSGRGEQYF. The V and J genes are TRBV19 and TRBJ2-7; 13 bases are shared with TRBD2. The CDR3 is made up of 14 amino acids. Germline lookup yields CDR1 LNHDA and CDR2 SQIVND (reference sequence). J lost 6 bases, V lost 5 bases, and 4 bases had no gene match.

This clone was counted once. In DNA, the CDR3 is TGCGCCAGCAGCCTACAGACTAGCGGGAAGGAAGAGACCCAGTACTTC. Protein product: CASSLQTSGKEETQYF. This chain connects TRBV5-1 to TRBJ2-5; 11 bases are shared with TRBD2. The CDR3 is 16 amino acids. Germline lookup yields CDR1 SGHRS and CDR2 YFSETQ. The V segment lost 4 bases and the J segment 3 bases; nucleotides outside the gene matches: 8.